A selection of T cell receptor beta chains follows, all from one sample in a study of Graves' ophthalmopathy and Graves' hyperthyroidism. TCRdb itself ran the multiplex PCR reads through MiXCR, one entry per CDR3 protein. Among hundreds of thousands of distinct CDR3 sequences listed, 20% to 25% were seen once. The source material was peripheral blood. The receptors were sampled from a woman aged 18-29 years with stable Graves' hyperthyroidism. Some clones in this sample may be carry-over from other donors' samples. Both conserved end residues are trimmed from each CDR3.

TRBJ1-5	TRBV28	SGRGAPNQPQH
TRBJ2-7	TRBV12-3/TRBV12-4	ASSLTGGREQY
TRBJ2-2	TRBV6-2/TRBV6-3	ASSQTLGELF
TRBJ1-5	TRBV28	ATQLGGYSNQPQH
TRBJ2-5	TRBV7-9	ASSLGGGMETQY
TRBJ2-7	TRBV6-5	ASSSGSRYEQY
TRBJ2-6	TRBV6-1	ASSDESSGANVLT
TRBJ2-4	TRBV4-2	ASSQAGSPQGGNIQY
TRBJ1-1	TRBV15	ATSSHPGARTEAF
TRBJ2-2	TRBV5-8	ASSSEDRNTGELF
TRBJ2-3	TRBV6-5	ASSYSNRRTDTQY
TRBJ2-2	TRBV29-1	SVASMGTGELF
TRBJ2-7	TRBV6-1	ASLRVRDGYEQY
TRBJ2-2	TRBV4-2	ASSQGRVSGNTGELF
TRBJ1-1	TRBV6-5	ASSWDSNTEAF
TRBJ2-7	TRBV19	ASSISGGTYEQY
TRBJ1-5	TRBV19	ASSMEGLQPQH
TRBJ1-5	TRBV12-3/TRBV12-4	ASSYVGVDQPQH
TRBJ1-3	TRBV27	ASRPSGGNTIY
TRBJ1-1	TRBV27	ASSYMTGMNTEAF
TRBJ1-3	TRBV20-1	SARDIGGNTIY
TRBJ1-1	TRBV6-5	ASSYPRQGLETEAF
TRBJ1-5	TRBV5-1	ASSLGPLEPQH
TRBJ2-5	TRBV7-9	ASSPPGTGGSETQY
TRBJ1-2	TRBV27	ASSLGQEYSYT
TRBJ1-2	TRBV2	ASSLGTGASGYT
TRBJ2-5	TRBV4-1	ASSQAYQETQY
TRBJ1-1	TRBV6-1	ASREKGGTEAF
TRBJ1-6	TRBV9	ASSVGQGAVNSPLH
TRBJ1-5	TRBV2	ASSLTGRSQPQH
TRBJ2-6	TRBV28	ASRLWGQESSGANVLT
TRBJ2-2	TRBV4-2	ASSHAPSGSNTGELF
TRBJ2-5	TRBV10-3	AISEIGTPGQETQY
TRBJ2-7	TRBV9	ASSVSGLAGERLQY
TRBJ2-7	TRBV6-1	ASSEEGQGSYEQY
TRBJ2-5	TRBV6-1	ASSENTADGETQY
TRBJ1-1	TRBV18	ASSPLSGYTEAF
TRBJ1-5	TRBV2	ATGRTGGQQPQH
TRBJ1-4	TRBV6-1	ASSAGGGNEKLF
TRBJ1-6	TRBV20-1	GETGGARNSPLH
TRBJ2-7	TRBV5-5	ASSLHGGGTYEQY
TRBJ1-5	TRBV6-1	ASSRRTGNMPQH
TRBJ2-7	TRBV6-2/TRBV6-3	ASSYLPGQGSSYEQY
TRBJ1-2	TRBV7-9	ASSLVDREYGYT
TRBJ2-7	TRBV6-1	ASSRDRGFHEQY
TRBJ1-2	TRBV4-2	ASSLVSRGDGYT
TRBJ2-2	TRBV11-2	ASSPWTANTGELF
TRBJ2-5	TRBV18	ASSPPPLTGQETQY
TRBJ1-1	TRBV6-1	ASSPWTGADTEAF
TRBJ1-5	TRBV6-1	ASSEIDQGSQPQH
TRBJ2-5	TRBV12-3/TRBV12-4	ASSASGTGGWETQY
TRBJ1-1	TRBV20-1	SAPLGTANTEAF